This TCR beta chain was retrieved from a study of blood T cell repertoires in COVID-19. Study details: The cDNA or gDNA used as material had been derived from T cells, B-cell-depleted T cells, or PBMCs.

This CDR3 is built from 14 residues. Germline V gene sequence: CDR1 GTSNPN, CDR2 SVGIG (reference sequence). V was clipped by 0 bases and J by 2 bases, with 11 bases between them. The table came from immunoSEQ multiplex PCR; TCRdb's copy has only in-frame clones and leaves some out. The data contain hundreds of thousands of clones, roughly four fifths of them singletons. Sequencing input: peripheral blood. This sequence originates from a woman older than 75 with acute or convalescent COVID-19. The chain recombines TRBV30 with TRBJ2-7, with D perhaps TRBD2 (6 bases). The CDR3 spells CAWSVGRGTYEQYF. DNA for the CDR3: TGTGCCTGGAGTGTAGGTCGGGGGACCTACGAGCAGTACTTC.